This passage covers 29 T cell receptor beta chains from one sample sequenced in a study of blood T cell repertoires in COVID-19. The protocol was immunoSEQ multiplex PCR, while the TCRdb copy is restricted to in-frame clones and leaves out a portion. The sample has 250,000 to 300,000 clones; around 90% are singletons. The sequencing sample was made of PBMCs or T cells enriched from blood (not recorded which). The receptors derive from a woman aged 25-40 years who had recovered from COVID-19.

The rearrangement joins TRBV7-6 to TRBJ1-1; a weak D match, TRBD1 (5 bases). V lost 0 bases and J 1 base, leaving 15 bases between the germline ends. This CDR3 spans 17 amino acids. CDR1 SGHVS and CDR2 FNYEAQ come from the germline V gene. This chain's CDR3 is CASSLAPTITGNTEAFF. DNA of the CDR3: TGTGCCAGCAGCTTAGCCCCCACCATAACAGGGAACACTGAAGCTTTCTTT.

Here the CDR3 DNA reads TGTGCCAGCAGTTCGGACAGTGGAAGTTACAATGAGCAGTTCTTC. Its translation is CASSSDSGSYNEQFF. The genes are TRBV28 and TRBJ2-1; perhaps TRBD1 as D (6 bases). The CDR3 is made up of 15 amino acids. The germline gives CDR1 MDHEN, CDR2 SYDVKM. V lost 4 bases, J lost 4 bases, and 14 bases lay in between. Drawing the rest from reference TRBV28 and TRBJ2-1, the complete variable domain is DVKVTQSSRYLVKRTGEKVFLECVQDMDHENMFWYRQDPGLGLRLIYFSYDVKMKEKGDIPEGYSVSREKKERFSLILESASTNQTSMYLCASSSDSGSYNEQFFGPGTRLTVL.

The chain uses TRBV24-1 and TRBJ2-1; D unclear. The CDR3 sequence is 16 residues long. The V end lost 2 bases, the J end lost 2 bases, and 12 bases lay between the germline ends. Germline values: CDR1 KGHDR, CDR2 SFDVKD. DNA for the CDR3: TGTGCCACCAGTGATTCAAATTCCCCCACCTACAATGAGCAGTTCTTC. Its translation: CATSDSNSPTYNEQFF.

This clone was seen only once. CDR3 region: CASSDLAGAGELFF. CDR3 nucleotide sequence: TGTGCCAGCAGTGATCTAGCGGGGGCCGGGGAGCTGTTTTTT. The chain links TRBV6-4 to TRBJ2-2; 10 bases agree with TRBD2. Germline loops: CDR1 MRHNA, CDR2 SNTAGT. The ends lost 3 bases at V and 6 bases at J; junction bases unmatched: 1. This CDR3 region has 14 residues.

The V call is TRBV10-3, the J call TRBJ1-1; TRBD1 aligns across 10 bases. The V gene end was trimmed by 6 bases and the J gene end by 0 bases; junction bases not matched to a gene: 1. The CDR3 covers 14 residues. Germline V gives CDR1 ENHRY, CDR2 SYGVKD. CDR3 bases: TGTGCCATCAGGGGACAGGGGTTGAACACTGAAGCTTTCTTT. This sequence encodes CAIRGQGLNTEAFF.

The chain has TRBV4-2 and TRBJ1-5, with unresolved D. Germline V lookup: CDR1 LGHNA, CDR2 YNFKEQ. This CDR3 is 14 amino acids long. Trimming took 0 bases from V and 2 from J, leaving 5 bases between them. The CDR3 DNA is TGTGCCAGCAGCCAAGAGGCGGGCAATCAGCCCCAGCATTTT. It yields the protein CASSQEAGNQPQHF.

The rearrangement uses TRBV28 and TRBJ1-3, with D uncertain. The CDR3 consists of 14 residues. The germline V gene encodes CDR1 MDHEN and CDR2 SYDVKM. With 2 bases removed from V and 4 bases from J, the gap between germline ends came to 9 bases. The CDR3 region has the DNA TGTGCCAGCAGTTTAGCGGGGTACGGAAACACCATATATTTT. Amino acids: CASSLAGYGNTIYF. Using reference TRBV28 and TRBJ1-3 for the parts outside the CDR3, the full variable domain is DVKVTQSSRYLVKRTGEKVFLECVQDMDHENMFWYRQDPGLGLRLIYFSYDVKMKEKGDIPEGYSVSREKKERFSLILESASTNQTSMYLCASSLAGYGNTIYFGEGSWLTVV.

The rearrangement uses TRBV27 and TRBJ1-2; 8 nucleotides align to TRBD1. The CDR3 covers 16 residues. V lost 5 bases to trimming and J lost 0 bases; unmatched junction nucleotides: 8. CDR1 and CDR2 (germline): MNHEY, SMNVEV (reference sequence). The CDR3 bases are TGTGCCAGCAGTCCGGGCGGACAGGGAGCTAACTATGGCTACACCTTC. Protein sequence: CASSPGGQGANYGYTF.

The chain recombines TRBV7-6 with TRBJ2-7; tentatively, D is TRBD2 (5 bases). The CDR3 has 15 residues. V was cut by 4 bases and J by 2 bases, with 15 bases left in between. Per germline, CDR1 SGHVS and CDR2 FNYEAQ. The CDR3, as DNA: TGTGCCAGCAGCTCAGGAGGACCTAGGACCTACGAGCAGTACTTC. This gives the protein CASSSGGPRTYEQYF.

Concerning this clone itself: The identical CDR3 is also encoded by other nucleotide sequences in the sample. The gene calls are TRBV3-1 (or the pseudogene TRBV3-2) and TRBJ1-5, with a tentative D call TRBD1 (6 bases). CDR3 length: 14 amino acids. In germline, CDR1 is LGHDT, CDR2 YNNKEL (reference sequence). V lost 0 bases and J 7 bases, leaving 10 bases between the germline ends. CDR3 residues: CASSQEDRGQPQHF. CDR3 sequence (DNA): TGTGCCAGCAGCCAAGAGGACAGAGGGCAGCCCCAGCATTTT.

The chain employs TRBV30 and TRBJ1-5, with 9 bases aligning to TRBD1. The CDR3 length is 15 residues. CDR1 is GTSNPN, CDR2 SVGIG, per germline (reference sequence). Germline trimming cut 2 bases from V and 2 bases from J; bases unmatched to any gene: 4. CDR3 protein: CAWSTGGMGNQPQHF. The CDR3 DNA reads TGTGCCTGGAGTACAGGGGGCATGGGCAATCAGCCCCAGCATTTT.

The chain couples TRBV5-8 to TRBJ2-7; TRBD1 matches 8 bases. This CDR3 comprises 14 residues. Germline V lookup: CDR1 SGHTS, CDR2 YDEGEE. V lost 0 bases to trimming and J lost 5 bases; unmatched junction nucleotides: 4. In nucleotides, the CDR3 is TGTGCCAGCAGCTTGGGCAGGGGGCTCGACGAGCAGTACTTC. Translating gives CASSLGRGLDEQYF.

The chain joins TRBV7-8 to TRBJ2-1; tentative D call: TRBD1 (6 bases). The V gene's germline CDR1 is SGHVS and CDR2 FQNEAQ. The CDR3 has 15 residues. Deletions cut 5 bases from V and 3 bases from J, with 14 bases between. The CDR3 sequence is CASSTSTGFYNEQFF. The CDR3 DNA sequence: TGTGCCAGCAGCACATCCACAGGGTTCTACAATGAGCAGTTCTTC.

The chain has TRBV27 and TRBJ1-5, with TRBD1 matching 7 bases. The CDR3 spans 15 residues. The germline CDR1 and CDR2 sequences are MNHEY and SMNVEV (reference sequence). Trimming cost V 6 bases and J 2 bases; bases outside gene matches: 7. The CDR3 region is CASSPTGQGNQPQHF. As DNA, the CDR3 is TGTGCCAGCAGCCCTACAGGACAGGGCAATCAGCCCCAGCATTTT.

The rearrangement uses TRBV5-1 and TRBJ2-5; D might be TRBD1 (5 bases). The germline gives CDR1 SGHRS, CDR2 YFSETQ. Between the trimmed V and J ends, which lost 3 bases and 3 bases, there was a span of 9 bases. The CDR3 contains 13 residues. CDR3 amino acids: CASSSGHEETQYF. CDR3 DNA: TGCGCCAGCAGCTCCGGACATGAAGAGACCCAGTACTTC.

V is TRBV28 and J is TRBJ2-7, with 9 bases identical to TRBD2. The CDR3 length is 13 residues. Germline CDR1 reads MDHEN; CDR2 reads SYDVKM. With 8 bases clipped from V and 4 bases from J, the junction kept 6 bases outside the gene matches. CDR3 loop: CASRGGGLYEQYF. CDR3 coding DNA: TGTGCCAGCCGCGGGGGGGGATTATACGAGCAGTACTTC. Based on the CDR3 plus reference TRBV28 and TRBJ2-7, the full variable domain is DVKVTQSSRYLVKRTGEKVFLECVQDMDHENMFWYRQDPGLGLRLIYFSYDVKMKEKGDIPEGYSVSREKKERFSLILESASTNQTSMYLCASRGGGLYEQYFGPGTRLTVT.

V gene TRBV19 combines with J gene TRBJ2-1; 7 nucleotides agree with TRBD2. The V gene's germline CDR1 is LNHDA and CDR2 SQIVND (reference sequence). The CDR3 contains 15 residues. V lost 7 bases and J lost 7; bases outside the gene matches: 13. CDR3 in amino acids: CASITSDGPKNEQFF. DNA for the CDR3: TGTGCCAGTATTACTAGCGACGGTCCCAAAAATGAGCAGTTCTTC.

The rearrangement uses TRBV6-5 and TRBJ2-7; the match to TRBD1 covers 9 bases. Germline V gives CDR1 MNHEY, CDR2 SVGAGI. The V and J ends lost 6 bases and 5 bases, in that order; junction bases with no gene match: 5. The CDR3 has 13 residues. The DNA of the CDR3 is TGTGCCAGCAGAGGACAGGGGAGGAACGAGCAGTACTTC. Encoded protein: CASRGQGRNEQYF.

V gene TRBV19 combines with J gene TRBJ2-1; 15 nucleotides line up with TRBD2. CDR3 length equals 18 residues. Germline CDR1 LNHDA, CDR2 SQIVND (reference sequence). With V trimmed by 4 bases and J by 8 bases, 12 bases remained unmatched. CDR3 nucleotides: TGTGCCAGTAGTACCCCTGCCCGGACTAGCGGGAGGGCCCATGAGCAGTTCTTC. Its protein is CASSTPARTSGRAHEQFF.

This chain uses TRBV28 with TRBJ1-5; D call uncertain. This CDR3 has 16 amino acids. Trimming removed 9 bases at V and 5 bases at J, with 23 bases between. Germline V lookup: CDR1 MDHEN, CDR2 SYDVKM. The DNA for the CDR3 is TGTGCCAGAACCTCCGGGAAAAACACCCGCGATCAGCCCCAGCATTTT. This translates into CARTSGKNTRDQPQHF.

The chain couples TRBV7-9 to TRBJ2-3; 9 nucleotides agree with TRBD2. The V and J ends lost 11 bases and 6 bases, in that order; junction bases with no gene match: 12. CDR3 length: 14 residues. Germline CDR1 reads SEHNR; CDR2 reads FQNEAQ (reference sequence). The CDR3 reads CAGSLAGIDDTQYF. CDR3 nucleotides: TGTGCCGGGTCCCTAGCGGGAATTGACGATACGCAGTATTTT.

The chain joins TRBV25-1 to TRBJ1-1, with D unresolved. V lost 8 bases to trimming and J lost 1 base, with 14 bases between them. Germline loops: CDR1 MGHDK, CDR2 SYGVNS. The CDR3 has 14 amino acids. CDR3 sequence (DNA): TGTGCCAGCGGCCGCGAGGTACCGAACACTGAAGCTTTCTTT. It translates to CASGREVPNTEAFF.

CDR3 bases: TGTGCCAGCAGCGTAGAGCAGGGTTACAATGAGCAGTTCTTC. Amino acids: CASSVEQGYNEQFF. J is TRBJ2-1 and V is TRBV9; D might be TRBD1 (5 bases). The CDR3 runs 14 residues. V was trimmed by 0 bases and J by 4 bases, leaving 8 bases between them. Germline V lookup: CDR1 SGDLS, CDR2 YYNGEE.

This chain joins TRBV28 and TRBJ2-3; 9 nucleotides agree with TRBD2. From germline, CDR1 is MDHEN and CDR2 SYDVKM. Unmatched junction bases numbered 4, after V lost 2 bases and J lost 1 base. This CDR3 has 16 amino acids. The CDR3 sequence is CASSLRAGGRTDTQYF. CDR3 DNA sequence: TGTGCCAGCAGTTTAAGAGCGGGAGGACGCACAGATACGCAGTATTTT.

This clone occurred a few times. The V and J genes are TRBV19 and TRBJ1-3; D ambiguous. The CDR3 is made up of 14 amino acids. The germline V and J ends were trimmed by 5 bases and 2 bases, with 10 bases remaining between them. CDR1 and CDR2 (germline): LNHDA, SQIVND (reference sequence). The CDR3 here is CASSLYSTGNTIYF. CDR3 bases: TGTGCCAGTAGTTTGTACTCCACTGGAAACACCATATATTTT.

V gene TRBV4-2 combines with J gene TRBJ2-7; possibly TRBD1 for D (5 bases). Trimming shortened V by 3 bases and J by 3 bases, and 12 bases separated the two germline ends. The length of the CDR3 is 14 residues. Looked up from germline, CDR1 is LGHNA and CDR2 is YNFKEQ. The CDR3, as DNA: TGTGCCAGCAGCCAGGTGGGGCGAGACTACGAGCAGTACTTC. Protein sequence: CASSQVGRDYEQYF.

The chain uses TRBV29-1 and TRBJ2-1; 11 nucleotides agree with TRBD2. Germline CDR1 and CDR2: SQVTM and ANQGSEA. The CDR3 runs 23 residues. V dropped 7 bases and J dropped 0; count of bases not matched to a gene: 29. The CDR3 DNA follows: TGCAGCGCTTGGGCAGCCGGGACAGCTCCTAGGACTAGCGGGCTCAGCTCCTACAATGAGCAGTTCTTC. Translated: CSAWAAGTAPRTSGLSSYNEQFF.

The rearrangement joins TRBV27 to TRBJ2-5, with 8 positions matching TRBD2. This CDR3 has 14 amino acids. CDR1 and CDR2 from the germline V gene are MNHEY and SMNVEV (reference sequence). V lost 9 bases and J lost 5; bases outside the gene matches: 11. CDR3 in DNA: TGTGCCAGTCGCGCCCGTCCGGGGGGGGAGACCCAGTACTTC. Its protein product is CASRARPGGETQYF.

The chain links TRBV7-9 to TRBJ1-1; D not resolved. The germline V gene encodes CDR1 SEHNR and CDR2 FQNEAQ (reference sequence). V was cut by 6 bases and J by 4 bases, with 12 bases left in between. This CDR3 comprises 13 residues. The CDR3 spells CASSHPSITEAFF. CDR3 nucleotides: TGTGCCAGCAGTCACCCGAGCATCACTGAAGCTTTCTTT.